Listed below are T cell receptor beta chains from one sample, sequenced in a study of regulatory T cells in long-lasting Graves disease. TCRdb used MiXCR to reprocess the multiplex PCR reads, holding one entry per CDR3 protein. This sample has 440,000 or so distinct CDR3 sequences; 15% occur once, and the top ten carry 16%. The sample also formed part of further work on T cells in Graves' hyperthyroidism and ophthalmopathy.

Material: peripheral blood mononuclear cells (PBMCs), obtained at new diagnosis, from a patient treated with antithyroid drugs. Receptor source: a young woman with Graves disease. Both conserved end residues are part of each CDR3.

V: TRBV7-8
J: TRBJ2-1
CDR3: CASSKLAGGIYNEQFF

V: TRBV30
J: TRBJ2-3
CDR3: CAWSVEGTVITDTQYF

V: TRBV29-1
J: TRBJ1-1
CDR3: CSVGGTAEAFF

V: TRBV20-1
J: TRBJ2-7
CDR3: CSAGNYEQYF

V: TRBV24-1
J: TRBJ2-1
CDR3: CATSDPVLADYNEQFF

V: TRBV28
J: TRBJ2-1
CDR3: CASSLSPRGYNEQFF

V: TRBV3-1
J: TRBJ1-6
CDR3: CASSQDGQYNSPLHF

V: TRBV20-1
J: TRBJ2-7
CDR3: CSVIRSSYEQYF

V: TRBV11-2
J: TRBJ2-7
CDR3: CASRAWGIGLAAYEQYF

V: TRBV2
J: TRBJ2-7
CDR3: CASTAGGRGSEQYF

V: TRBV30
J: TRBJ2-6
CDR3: CAWSLGSGANVLTF

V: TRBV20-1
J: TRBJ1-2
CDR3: CSARSGTNGYTF

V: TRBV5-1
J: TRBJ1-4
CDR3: CASSLPGTGDSAEKLFF

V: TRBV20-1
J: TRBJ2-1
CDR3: CSANPLTGSDEQFF

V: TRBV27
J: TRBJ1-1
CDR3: CASSPPRIVMNTEAFF

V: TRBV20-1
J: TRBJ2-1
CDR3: CSASLAGNEQFF

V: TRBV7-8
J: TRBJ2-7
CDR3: CASSFTSRVIYEQYF

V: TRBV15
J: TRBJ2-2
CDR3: CATSRGEPEGSNTGELFF

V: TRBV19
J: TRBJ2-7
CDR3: CASSAGQATYEQYF